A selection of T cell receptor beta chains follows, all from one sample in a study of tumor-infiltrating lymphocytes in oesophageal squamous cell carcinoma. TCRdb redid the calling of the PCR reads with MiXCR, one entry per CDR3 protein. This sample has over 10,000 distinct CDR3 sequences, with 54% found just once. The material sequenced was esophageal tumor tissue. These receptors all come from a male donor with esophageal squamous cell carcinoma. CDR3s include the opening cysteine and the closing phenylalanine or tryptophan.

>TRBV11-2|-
CASRQIHEQYF
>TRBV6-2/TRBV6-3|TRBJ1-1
CASSYRGVGNTEAFF
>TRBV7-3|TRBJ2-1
CASSLEGGGGHNEQFF
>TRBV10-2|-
CASSGLEIYNEQFF
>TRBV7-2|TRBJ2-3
CASSPWTSGRVVEQYF
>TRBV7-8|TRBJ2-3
CASSLAGANTQYF
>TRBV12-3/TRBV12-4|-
CASSAQGRDTEAFF
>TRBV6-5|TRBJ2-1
CASSYSGTSVSDEQFF
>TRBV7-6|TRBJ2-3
CASSFAFSSTDTQYF
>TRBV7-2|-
CASSPFRQGTYNEQFF
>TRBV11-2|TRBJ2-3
CASRGELAVSTDTQYF
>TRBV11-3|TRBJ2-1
CASSLAQGGNEQFF
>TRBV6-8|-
CASMGLAPLEQYF
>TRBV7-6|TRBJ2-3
CASSSIAGAIDTQYF
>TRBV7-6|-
CASSLGQGVETQYF
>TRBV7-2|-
CASSPGTSSHIQYF
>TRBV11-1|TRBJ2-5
CASSLGGTVQETQYF
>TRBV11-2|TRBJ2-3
CASSPREAHRTDTQYF
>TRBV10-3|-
CAIREFREQYF
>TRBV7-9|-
CASSSVAPSGNIQYF
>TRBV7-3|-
CASSRDRGSYEQYF
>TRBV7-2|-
CASSWGGAQETQYF
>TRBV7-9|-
CASSGGLAGGETQYF
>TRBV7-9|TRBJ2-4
CASSKGWENIQYF
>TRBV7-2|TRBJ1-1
CASSANRQGEAFF
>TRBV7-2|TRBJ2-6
CASSYPFGHHSGANVLTF
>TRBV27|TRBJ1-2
CASADSYGYTF
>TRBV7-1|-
CASGDLFGFGGDEQFF
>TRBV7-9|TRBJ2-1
CASSPRTSLNEQFF
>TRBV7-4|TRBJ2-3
CASSLLSADTQYF
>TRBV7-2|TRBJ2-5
CASSLDQMGEQYF
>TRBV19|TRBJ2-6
CASTIASGANVLTF
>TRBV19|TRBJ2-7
CASSHSWGSGYEQYF
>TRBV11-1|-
CASSLDRGTGEQYF